These T cell receptor beta chains were read from a single sample in a study of T cell repertoires in cytomegalovirus infection. TCRdb reprocessed the reads with MiXCR, giving one entry per CDR3 protein. This table has about 740,000 distinct CDR3 sequences, approximately 34% appearing once. Sequencing input: PBMCs. Receptor source: a human donor in good health (CMV status not recorded). Some clones in this sample may be carry-over from other donors' samples. CDR3s include the opening cysteine and the closing phenylalanine or tryptophan. Clone size is stated in some rows and not others, as once, few, many or a class when expanded.

v_call: TRBV25-1
clone_size: -
cdr3_aa: CASQKGPTGLSYNEQFF

v_call: TRBV5-6
clone_size: -
cdr3_aa: CASSPSYSIPFNYGYTF

v_call: TRBV25-1
clone_size: few
cdr3_aa: CASSDHFTDTQYF

v_call: TRBV12-3/TRBV12-4
clone_size: -
cdr3_aa: CASRRGQGAQPQHF

v_call: TRBV4-2
clone_size: -
cdr3_aa: CASSQEVGGSGNTIYF

v_call: TRBV5-1
clone_size: -
cdr3_aa: CASSLRFTRENSYEQYF

v_call: TRBV2
clone_size: -
cdr3_aa: CASRQTGPLKNEQFF

v_call: TRBV4-2
clone_size: -
cdr3_aa: CASSQDGSGRAYNEQFF

v_call: TRBV14
clone_size: -
cdr3_aa: CASSQVQGFRTYGYTF

v_call: TRBV7-4
clone_size: few
cdr3_aa: CASSFDRVTEAFF

v_call: TRBV2
clone_size: few
cdr3_aa: CASRGLAAGGETQYF

v_call: TRBV7-2
clone_size: many
cdr3_aa: CASKPGRLNEKLFF

v_call: TRBV19
clone_size: few
cdr3_aa: CASNAGTGRTYEQYF

v_call: TRBV4-1
clone_size: many
cdr3_aa: CASSQFTGNTEAFF

v_call: TRBV5-5
clone_size: -
cdr3_aa: CASSLSQGYEQYF

v_call: TRBV2
clone_size: -
cdr3_aa: CASSELSLNTEAFF

v_call: TRBV12-3/TRBV12-4
clone_size: few
cdr3_aa: CASSFPRNRLEFEKLFF

v_call: TRBV7-2
clone_size: many
cdr3_aa: CASSLTPGTSGSKEFF

v_call: TRBV24-1
clone_size: -
cdr3_aa: CATSDLGTGGDVETQYF

v_call: TRBV27
clone_size: many
cdr3_aa: CASSRRLGLNTGELFF

v_call: TRBV6-2/TRBV6-3
clone_size: few
cdr3_aa: CASSRAGTGGSGYTF

v_call: TRBV12-3/TRBV12-4
clone_size: -
cdr3_aa: CASSLSGNDYEQYF

v_call: TRBV30
clone_size: -
cdr3_aa: CAWTMTGVEAFF

v_call: TRBV29-1
clone_size: -
cdr3_aa: CSVPREVNTEAFF

v_call: TRBV4-1
clone_size: few
cdr3_aa: CASWSGDWNSPLHF

v_call: TRBV6-1
clone_size: -
cdr3_aa: CASSEALGHFGPRSTYTEAFF

v_call: TRBV11-2
clone_size: -
cdr3_aa: CASSTVLVQYF

v_call: TRBV11-2
clone_size: -
cdr3_aa: CASSPFGGSFPTDTQYF

v_call: TRBV7-8
clone_size: few
cdr3_aa: CASSLPGQGIGNEKLFF

v_call: TRBV9
clone_size: -
cdr3_aa: CASSVELMSGELFF

v_call: TRBV28
clone_size: many
cdr3_aa: CASSLRGTTFLSQYF

v_call: TRBV6-1
clone_size: few
cdr3_aa: CASSPRGGRANEKLFF

v_call: TRBV7-6
clone_size: -
cdr3_aa: CASSSEEGAPYEQYF

v_call: TRBV12-3/TRBV12-4
clone_size: once
cdr3_aa: CASSSLGQAAGYTF

v_call: TRBV24-1
clone_size: -
cdr3_aa: CATSEGDAGNQPQHF

v_call: TRBV10-3
clone_size: few
cdr3_aa: CAAQRGSSYEQYF

v_call: TRBV11-2
clone_size: -
cdr3_aa: CASSRGPAELFF

v_call: TRBV7-9
clone_size: many
cdr3_aa: CASRKGGDNTEAFF

v_call: TRBV12-5
clone_size: -
cdr3_aa: CASGLVRQYSNQPQHF

v_call: TRBV10-2
clone_size: -
cdr3_aa: CASSDRSGGPGNTIYF

v_call: TRBV7-6
clone_size: few
cdr3_aa: CASSLLAGSEQFF

v_call: TRBV19
clone_size: -
cdr3_aa: CASSIERTANTEAFF

v_call: TRBV4-1
clone_size: few
cdr3_aa: CASSRIQGSTDTQYF

v_call: TRBV4-1
clone_size: -
cdr3_aa: CASSQTEGPGELFF